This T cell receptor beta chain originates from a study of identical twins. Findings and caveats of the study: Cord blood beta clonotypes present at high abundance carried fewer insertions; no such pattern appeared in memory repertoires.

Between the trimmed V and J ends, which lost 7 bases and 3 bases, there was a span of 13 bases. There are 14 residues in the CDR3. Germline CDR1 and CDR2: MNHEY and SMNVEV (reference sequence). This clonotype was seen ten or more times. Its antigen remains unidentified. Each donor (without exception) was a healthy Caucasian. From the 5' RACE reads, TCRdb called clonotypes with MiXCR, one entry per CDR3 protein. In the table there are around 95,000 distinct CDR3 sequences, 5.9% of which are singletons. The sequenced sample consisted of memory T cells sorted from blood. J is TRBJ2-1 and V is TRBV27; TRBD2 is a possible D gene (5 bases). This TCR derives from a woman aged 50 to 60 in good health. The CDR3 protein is CASKGPGVYNEQFF. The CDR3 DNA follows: TGTGCCAGCAAGGGCCCCGGGGTCTACAATGAGCAGTTCTTC.